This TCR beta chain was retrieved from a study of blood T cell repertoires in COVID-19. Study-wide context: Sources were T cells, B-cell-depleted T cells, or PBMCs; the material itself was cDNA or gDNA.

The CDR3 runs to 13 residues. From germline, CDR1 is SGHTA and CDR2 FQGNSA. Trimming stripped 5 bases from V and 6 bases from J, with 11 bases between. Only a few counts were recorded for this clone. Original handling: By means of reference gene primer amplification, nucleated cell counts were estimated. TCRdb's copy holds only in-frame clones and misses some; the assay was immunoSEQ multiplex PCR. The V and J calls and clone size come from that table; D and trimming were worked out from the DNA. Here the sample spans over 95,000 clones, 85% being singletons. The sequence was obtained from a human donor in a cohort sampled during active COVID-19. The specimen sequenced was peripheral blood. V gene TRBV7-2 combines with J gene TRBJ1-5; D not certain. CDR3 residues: CASSPEVLQPQHF. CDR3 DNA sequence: TGTGCCAGCAGCCCCGAGGTGCTTCAGCCCCAGCATTTT. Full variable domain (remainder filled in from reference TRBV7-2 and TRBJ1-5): GAGVSQSPSNKVTEKGKDVELRCDPISGHTALYWYRQSLGQGLEFLIYFQGNSAPDKSGLPSDRFSAERTGGSVSTLTIQRTQQEDSAVYLCASSPEVLQPQHFGDGTRLSIL.